The 24 T cell receptor beta chains below come from one sample, sequenced in a study of T cells in localized non-small cell lung cancer. Sequencing used immunoSEQ multiplex PCR; TCRdb keeps in-frame clones, though not all of them. This table has roughly 58,000 clones, approximately 80% appearing once. The source material was PBMCs, sampled before any cancer treatment. The receptors derive from a man aged 40-75 years with stage II lung adenocarcinoma.

The chain carries TRBV18 and TRBJ1-4, with TRBD1 identical over 7 bases. Germline V gives CDR1 KGHSH, CDR2 LQKENI. V lost 3 bases, J lost 7 bases, and 5 bases stayed unmatched. CDR3 size: 14 residues. The CDR3 is CASSPVGTVEKLFF. In DNA, the CDR3 is TGTGCCAGCTCACCTGTAGGGACAGTTGAAAAACTGTTTTTT.

V and J are TRBV19 and TRBJ1-5, with D perhaps TRBD1 (6 bases). The CDR3 runs to 15 residues. V dropped 5 bases and J dropped 1 base, with 12 bases sitting between them. The V gene's germline CDR1 is LNHDA and CDR2 SQIVND (reference sequence). The CDR3 DNA follows: TGTGCCAGTAGTTCCGGAGGGGGAAGCAATCAGCCCCAGCATTTT. This encodes CASSSGGGSNQPQHF.

This clone showed up just a few times. V is TRBV6-6 and J is TRBJ1-4; tentative D call: TRBD1 (5 bases). This CDR3 has 14 residues. CDR1 is MNHNY and CDR2 is SVGAGI in the germline V gene (reference sequence). Trimming took 8 bases from V and 8 from J, leaving 18 bases between them. CDR3: CASAWDAQGEKLFF. CDR3 DNA: TGTGCCAGCGCCTGGGACGCTCAGGGCGAAAAACTGTTTTTT.

This chain links TRBV19 with TRBJ2-3, with 8 bases that match TRBD2. This CDR3 is built from 13 residues. Germline CDR1 is LNHDA and CDR2 is SQIVND (reference sequence). V lost 1 base and J lost 6; bases outside the gene matches: 0. CDR3 DNA: TGTGCCAGTAGTATAGGGACTAGCGATACGCAGTATTTT. Amino acid sequence: CASSIGTSDTQYF.

Comments on this clone: Other DNA sequences in this sample translate to the same CDR3. The gene calls are TRBV4-2 and TRBJ1-5; D remains unclear. V gave up 1 base and J gave up 2 bases, with 3 bases separating them. The CDR3 extends over 13 amino acids. Germline CDR1 and CDR2: LGHNA and YNFKEQ. This CDR3 reads CASSQGGNQPQHF. The CDR3 DNA reads TGTGCCAGCAGCCAAGGAGGCAATCAGCCCCAGCATTTT.

This clone showed up just a few times. V and J are TRBV6-5 and TRBJ2-1; D uncertain. V was clipped by 6 bases and J by 4 bases, with 10 bases between them. The CDR3 is 13 residues long. Germline V gene data show CDR1 as MNHEY and CDR2 as SVGAGI. The CDR3 sequence is CASSLRVYNEQFF. Written as DNA, the CDR3 is TGTGCCAGCAGCCTTCGCGTTTACAATGAGCAGTTCTTC.

This clone was picked up a small number of times. The chain combines TRBV5-1 with TRBJ2-7, with 12 bases matching TRBD2. Germline lookup yields CDR1 SGHRS and CDR2 YFSETQ. J lost 7 bases, V lost 4 bases, and 6 bases had no gene match. This CDR3 is built from 14 residues. CDR3 nucleotide sequence: TGCGCCAGCAGCCCTCTAGCGGGAGGGCAGGAGCAGTACTTC. The encoded protein is CASSPLAGGQEQYF. Supplemented by reference TRBV5-1 and TRBJ2-7, the full variable domain reads KAGVTQTPRYLIKTRGQQVTLSCSPISGHRSVSWYQQTPGQGLQFLFEYFSETQRNKGNFPGRFSGRQFSNSRSEMNVSTLELGDSALYLCASSPLAGGQEQYFGPGTRLTVT.

The chain links TRBV18 to TRBJ2-7; 7 bases are shared with TRBD2. The length of the CDR3 is 13 residues. After removal of 5 bases from V and 3 bases from J, the junction contained 4 bases not matched to a gene. CDR1 is KGHSH, CDR2 LQKENI, per germline. The CDR3 region has the DNA TGTGCCAGCTCAGCTAGCGGACTCTACGAGCAGTACTTC. Amino acids: CASSASGLYEQYF.

This chain connects TRBV6-1 to TRBJ2-7; no definite D call. The CDR3 sequence is 12 residues long. V lost 1 base to trimming and J lost 5 bases, with 6 bases between them. Per the germline V gene, CDR1 is MNHNS and CDR2 is SASEGT. Here the CDR3 DNA reads TGTGCCAGCAGTGAAGTTGTGGACGAGCAGTACTTC. Protein product: CASSEVVDEQYF.

This clone was seen only once. The rearrangement links TRBV19 to TRBJ1-3; a weak D match, TRBD1 (6 bases). This CDR3 is 16 amino acids long. Germline assignment: CDR1 LNHDA and CDR2 SQIVND (reference sequence). The V gene lost 7 bases and the J gene lost 0 bases, with 16 bases spanning the gap. The CDR3 here is CASTLLPRGSGNTIYF. CDR3 DNA: TGTGCCAGTACCCTTCTACCCAGGGGCTCTGGAAACACCATATATTTT.

J is TRBJ2-1 and V is TRBV6-6, with 7 bases lining up with TRBD1. The germline CDR1 and CDR2 sequences are MNHNY and SVGAGI (reference sequence). V lost 5 bases, J lost 4 bases, and 2 bases stayed unmatched. This CDR3 spans 13 amino acids. CDR3 amino acids: CASSLDRYNEQFF. DNA of the CDR3: TGTGCCAGCAGTCTGGACAGGTACAATGAGCAGTTCTTC.

This sequence joins TRBV30 and TRBJ1-4, with a weak D call TRBD1 (5 bases). Per the germline V gene, CDR1 is GTSNPN and CDR2 is SVGIG (reference sequence). The CDR3 has 14 residues. Trimming left V 3 bases short and J 8 bases short, with 16 bases between. Here the CDR3 reads CAWSKTVTIEKLFF. CDR3 nucleotide sequence: TGTGCCTGGAGCAAGACAGTGACTATCGAAAAACTGTTTTTT. The entire variable domain, with the rest obtained from reference TRBV30 and TRBJ1-4, is as follows: SQTIHQWPATLVQPVGSPLSLECTVEGTSNPNLYWYRQAAGRGLQLLFYSVGIGQISSEVPQNLSASRPQDRQFILSSKKLLLSDSGFYLCAWSKTVTIEKLFFGSGTQLSVL.

In its sample, this clone was seen a few times. J is TRBJ1-1 and V is TRBV4-2, with a possible D match to TRBD1 (6 bases). Germline loops: CDR1 LGHNA, CDR2 YNFKEQ. The CDR3 runs 16 residues. Trimming cost V 0 bases and J 11 bases, with 22 bases left between them. DNA of the CDR3: TGTGCCAGCAGCCAAGATTGGCAGGGGTCGTTGGGCACCGCTTTCTTT. Translated: CASSQDWQGSLGTAFF.

The chain has TRBV6-1 and TRBJ2-2; D possibly uses TRBD1 or TRBD2 (6 bases each). This CDR3 region has 15 residues. Germline CDR1 and CDR2: MNHNS and SASEGT. Trimming shortened V by 1 base and J by 7 bases, and 13 bases separated the two germline ends. This chain's CDR3 is CASSEEMGGGGELFF. The CDR3 DNA is TGTGCCAGCAGTGAAGAAATGGGGGGCGGCGGGGAGCTGTTTTTT.

The genes are TRBV18 and TRBJ2-2, with 8 bases identical to TRBD1. The CDR3 has 16 residues. Trimming removed 6 bases from V and 1 base from J; junction bases left unmatched: 7. Germline V gives CDR1 KGHSH, CDR2 LQKENI. CDR3 loop: CASSSPGTGNTGELFF. In DNA, the CDR3 is TGTGCCAGCTCCTCGCCAGGGACAGGGAACACCGGGGAGCTGTTTTTT.

V and J are TRBV7-3 and TRBJ1-1, with a weak D call TRBD1 (5 bases). V dropped 5 bases and J dropped 0 bases, with 13 bases sitting between them. CDR3 size: 15 residues. Looked up from germline, CDR1 is SGHTA and CDR2 is FQGTGA. The CDR3 DNA follows: TGTGCCAGCAGCGTGCGGGGGGAGGTGAACACTGAAGCTTTCTTT. It is translated as CASSVRGEVNTEAFF.

There are a few counts of this clone. The CDR3 sequence: CASSFPVSSTDTQYF. CDR3 bases: TGTGCCAGCAGCTTTCCGGTTTCTAGCACAGATACGCAGTATTTT. The chain has TRBV7-2 and TRBJ2-3; D is ambiguous. This CDR3 is built from 15 residues. CDR1 is SGHTA, CDR2 FQGNSA, per germline. Trimming took 3 bases from V and 0 from J, leaving 10 bases between them.

This chain uses TRBV6-4 with TRBJ2-1; 8 bases line up with TRBD2. CDR1 and CDR2 from the germline V gene are MRHNA and SNTAGT. V shed 2 bases, J shed 10 bases, and the junction held 7 bases outside the gene matches. This CDR3 contains 14 residues. Here the CDR3 reads CASSDTSGPREQFF. The DNA of the CDR3 is TGTGCCAGCAGTGACACTAGCGGCCCGAGGGAGCAGTTCTTC.

The chain links TRBV27 to TRBJ2-4; D is ambiguous. Germline V gene lookup returns CDR1 MNHEY and CDR2 SMNVEV (reference sequence). V was clipped by 6 bases and J by 5 bases, with 8 bases between them. The CDR3 has 12 residues. The CDR3 coding sequence is TGTGCCAGCAGGGAGAAGGAAAACATTCAGTACTTC. Encoded protein: CASREKENIQYF.

The chain has TRBV11-3 and TRBJ2-7; a possible D gene is TRBD2 (6 bases). In germline, CDR1 is SGHNT, CDR2 YENEEA. The CDR3 is 13 residues long. Trimming took off 3 bases at V and 2 bases at J, with 8 bases between the two ends. This chain's CDR3 is CASSFGSPYEQYF. In DNA form, the CDR3 reads TGTGCCAGCAGCTTCGGGAGTCCCTACGAGCAGTACTTC. Full variable domain (rest looked up from reference TRBV11-3 and TRBJ2-7): EAGVVQSPRYKIIEKKQPVAFWCNPISGHNTLYWYLQNLGQGPELLIRYENEEAVDDSQLPKDRFSAERLKGVDSTLKIQPAELGDSAVYLCASSFGSPYEQYFGPGTRLTVT.

The genes are TRBV4-1 and TRBJ2-5; D is possibly TRBD2 (6 bases). Trimming stripped 2 bases from V and 1 base from J, with 11 bases between. The germline V gene has CDR1 MGHRA and CDR2 YSYEKL. This CDR3 is built from 15 residues. This CDR3 reads CASSQPTRSQETQYF. For the CDR3, the DNA is TGCGCCAGCAGCCAACCGACTAGGTCCCAAGAGACCCAGTACTTC.

The rearrangement links TRBV7-9 to TRBJ2-7; D is perhaps TRBD2 (5 bases). V lost 8 bases and J 8 bases, leaving 22 bases between the germline ends. Germline V gene data show CDR1 as SEHNR and CDR2 as FQNEAQ (reference sequence). The CDR3 is 14 amino acids. The CDR3 bases are TGTGCCAGCGGATCGACTACTCCGCTTGGCAAGCAGTACTTC. Amino acids: CASGSTTPLGKQYF.

This clone was found a few times. The V gene is TRBV30, the J gene TRBJ1-1, with D perhaps TRBD1 (6 bases). Germline CDR1 is GTSNPN and CDR2 is SVGIG (reference sequence). V lost 0 bases and J 4 bases, leaving 15 bases between the germline ends. There are 15 residues in the CDR3. The CDR3 DNA reads TGTGCCTGGAGTGTAAGGGGGTTCATTTCCACTGAAGCTTTCTTT. Translating gives CAWSVRGFISTEAFF. Full variable domain (remainder filled in from reference TRBV30 and TRBJ1-1): SQTIHQWPATLVQPVGSPLSLECTVEGTSNPNLYWYRQAAGRGLQLLFYSVGIGQISSEVPQNLSASRPQDRQFILSSKKLLLSDSGFYLCAWSVRGFISTEAFFGQGTRLTVV.

The chain links TRBV2 to TRBJ2-5; 8 positions match TRBD1. The CDR3 contains 15 residues. The V and J ends lost 3 bases and 5 bases, in that order; junction bases with no gene match: 8. CDR1 and CDR2 from the germline V gene are SNHLY and FYNNEI. The CDR3 coding sequence is TGTGCCAGCAGTGAGACAGGGGTCCAAGTGGAGACCCAGTACTTC. Encoded protein: CASSETGVQVETQYF.